The 9 T cell receptor beta chains below all came from one sample that was sequenced in a study of T cell repertoires in cytomegalovirus infection. TCRdb re-called the reads with MiXCR, one entry per CDR3 protein. Among some 130,000 distinct CDR3 sequences, 24% were seen once, and the ten largest hold 30% to 40%. These TCRs are of unknown antigen specificity. The sample consisted of PBMCs, sequenced either directly or after in vitro stimulation (not recorded which). The source is a human donor in good health (CMV status not recorded). Some clones in this sample may be carry-over from other donors' samples.

This clonotype was detected many times. This chain uses TRBV7-2 with TRBJ1-2, with 9 bases identical to TRBD1. The ends lost 1 base at V and 0 bases at J; junction bases unmatched: 6. This CDR3 region has 17 residues. The germline gives CDR1 SGHTA, CDR2 FQGNSA. CDR3 nucleotides: TGTGCCAGCAGCTTAGTCGGGACAGGGACCTCTAACTATGGCTACACCTTC. It translates to CASSLVGTGTSNYGYTF.

DNA for the CDR3: TGTGCCAGCAGTGCGCCAGCACAAGAGACCCAGTACTTC. It encodes CASSAPAQETQYF. V is TRBV6-2 or TRBV6-3 and J is TRBJ2-5; D call uncertain. This CDR3 is 13 amino acids long. Trimming took 5 bases from V and 2 from J, leaving 9 bases between them. The germline CDR1 and CDR2 sequences are MNHEY and SVGEGT.

This sequence joins TRBV29-1 and TRBJ2-5, with TRBD1 matching over 12 bases. The CDR3 length is 14 residues. Germline CDR1 is SQVTM and CDR2 is ANQGSEA. Trimming took 6 bases from V and 5 from J; bases not matched to a gene: 7. In DNA form, the CDR3 reads TGCAGCGTCCGGGACAGGGGGCGCGGGGAGACCCAGTACTTC. Residues: CSVRDRGRGETQYF.

This clonotype turned up a few times. V usage is TRBV19 and J usage is TRBJ1-1, with D hard to call. This CDR3 spans 12 amino acids. Germline loops: CDR1 LNHDA, CDR2 SQIVND (reference sequence). The V gene lost 2 bases and the J gene lost 6 bases, with 7 bases spanning the gap. The CDR3 DNA is TGTGCCAGTAGTATACGGGATGCTGAAGCTTTCTTT. Translated, it gives CASSIRDAEAFF. The full variable domain, its missing parts supplied by reference TRBV19 and TRBJ1-1, is DGGITQSPKYLFRKEGQNVTLSCEQNLNHDAMYWYRQDPGQGLRLIYYSQIVNDFQKGDIAEGYSVSREKKESFPLTVTSAQKNPTAFYLCASSIRDAEAFFGQGTRLTVV.

The rearrangement uses TRBV30 and TRBJ1-5; D call uncertain. Deletions cut 4 bases from V and 5 bases from J, with 12 bases between. Germline loops: CDR1 GTSNPN, CDR2 SVGIG (reference sequence). The length of the CDR3 is 13 residues. The CDR3 DNA sequence: TGTGCCTGGACCGGAGGTTCCCATCAGCCCCAGCATTTT. The encoded protein is CAWTGGSHQPQHF.

This chain uses TRBV5-4 with TRBJ2-2; 9 nucleotides match TRBD1. CDR3 size: 15 residues. V was pared by 4 bases and J by 7 bases, with 8 bases of the junction left unmatched. In germline, CDR1 is SGHNT, CDR2 YYREEE (reference sequence). This CDR3 reads CASSHRDRVVGELFF. The CDR3 DNA reads as TGTGCCAGCAGCCACCGGGACAGGGTTGTCGGGGAGCTGTTTTTT.

This chain connects TRBV28 to TRBJ1-6; D uncertain. The V gene lost 5 bases and the J gene lost 9 bases, with 11 bases spanning the gap. The CDR3 spans 13 residues. The germline V gene has CDR1 MDHEN and CDR2 SYDVKM. The CDR3 sequence: CASSPGRSSPLHF. CDR3 DNA sequence: TGTGCCAGCAGTCCAGGACGGAGTTCACCCCTCCACTTT.

The rearrangement joins TRBV19 to TRBJ2-5; D uncertain. Germline V gene lookup returns CDR1 LNHDA and CDR2 SQIVND (reference sequence). The CDR3 has 13 residues. V lost 1 base to trimming and J lost 0 bases, with 3 bases between them. The CDR3 loop reads CASSIVYQETQYF. The CDR3 DNA follows: TGTGCCAGTAGTATAGTATACCAAGAGACCCAGTACTTC.

This clonotype was counted ten times or more. The CDR3 loop reads CASSFRIAGELFF. The CDR3 nucleotides read TGTGCCAGCAGTTTTAGGATCGCCGGGGAGCTGTTTTTT. The chain combines TRBV12-3 or TRBV12-4 with TRBJ2-2; D unclear. The CDR3 runs 13 residues. The V end lost 3 bases, the J end lost 6 bases, and 8 bases lay between the germline ends.